This is a list of T cell receptor beta chains from one sample in a study of early T cells in non-severe SARS-CoV-2 infection. TCRdb called the 5' RACE reads again in MiXCR, with one record for every CDR3 protein. The sample yields 36,000 or so distinct CDR3 sequences, around 4.1% seen once. Sequencing was done on a sample of whole blood. The receptors derive from an adult who was a healthcare worker with PCR-confirmed SARS-CoV-2 infection or an uninfected control (not recorded which). CDR3s include the opening cysteine and the closing phenylalanine or tryptophan. Fields, in order: V gene, D gene, J gene, clone size, CDR3 DNA, CDR3 protein. The D gene is left open where the match is weak. Clone size appears in some rows only: once, few, many, or a class for an expanded clone.

V gene: TRBV25-1
D gene: -
J gene: TRBJ1-5
clone size: many
CDR3 DNA: TGTGCCAGCAGTGAGGGAGGGGGGAGCAATCAGCCCCAGCATTTT
CDR3 protein: CASSEGGGSNQPQHF

V gene: TRBV27
D gene: TRBD2
J gene: TRBJ2-7
clone size: many
CDR3 DNA: TGTGCCAGCACCTTAACTAGCGGGAGTATCGGCGAGCAGTACTTC
CDR3 protein: CASTLTSGSIGEQYF

V gene: TRBV20-1
D gene: TRBD1
J gene: TRBJ2-7
clone size: many
CDR3 DNA: TGCAGTGCTCCCCTTGCCGGGACAGGGGAGAACGAGCAGTACTTC
CDR3 protein: CSAPLAGTGENEQYF

V gene: TRBV19
D gene: TRBD1
J gene: TRBJ2-7
clone size: many
CDR3 DNA: TGTGCCAGTAGTATAGCTGGGACAGGCGAGCAGTACTTC
CDR3 protein: CASSIAGTGEQYF

V gene: TRBV7-3
D gene: -
J gene: TRBJ2-1
clone size: many
CDR3 DNA: TGTGCCAGCAGCATGGGGACTAATGAGCAGTTCTTC
CDR3 protein: CASSMGTNEQFF

V gene: TRBV3-1
D gene: -
J gene: TRBJ2-7
clone size: few
CDR3 DNA: TGTGCCAGCAGCCTCCCAAAGGGGGTCGAGCAGTACTTC
CDR3 protein: CASSLPKGVEQYF

V gene: TRBV11-2
D gene: TRBD2
J gene: TRBJ2-1
clone size: many
CDR3 DNA: TGTGCCAGCAGCTTCGGGGGACTAGCGCTTTCCTACAATGAGCAGTTCTTC
CDR3 protein: CASSFGGLALSYNEQFF

V gene: TRBV30
D gene: -
J gene: TRBJ2-1
clone size: -
CDR3 DNA: TGTGCCTGGAGTGTACGCGGTCCCTACAATGAGCAGTTCTTC
CDR3 protein: CAWSVRGPYNEQFF

V gene: TRBV12-3/TRBV12-4
D gene: -
J gene: TRBJ2-3
clone size: -
CDR3 DNA: TGTGCCAGCAGTTTAAGGCGGGATACGCAGTATTTT
CDR3 protein: CASSLRRDTQYF

V gene: TRBV11-2
D gene: -
J gene: TRBJ2-7
clone size: many
CDR3 DNA: TGTGCCAGCAGCCCGGAAACGGACAGAAAGTACTTC
CDR3 protein: CASSPETDRKYF

V gene: TRBV28
D gene: -
J gene: TRBJ2-2
clone size: many
CDR3 DNA: TGTGCCAGCAGTTTACCGGGTCTTGGCACGAACACCGGGGAGCTGTTTTTT
CDR3 protein: CASSLPGLGTNTGELFF

V gene: TRBV5-1
D gene: TRBD1
J gene: TRBJ2-7
clone size: many
CDR3 DNA: TGCGCCAGCAGCCCGGGGACAGGGGAGTATTACGAGCAGTACTTC
CDR3 protein: CASSPGTGEYYEQYF

V gene: TRBV18
D gene: TRBD2
J gene: TRBJ2-2
clone size: many
CDR3 DNA: TGTGCCAGCTCACCGACATCGGGAGGGAACACCGGGGAGCTGTTTTTT
CDR3 protein: CASSPTSGGNTGELFF

V gene: TRBV5-1
D gene: TRBD2
J gene: TRBJ2-1
clone size: many
CDR3 DNA: TGCGCCAGCAGCTTTGAAATGACTAGCGGCAACAATGAGCAGTTCTTC
CDR3 protein: CASSFEMTSGNNEQFF

V gene: TRBV11-3
D gene: TRBD2
J gene: TRBJ2-3
clone size: many
CDR3 DNA: TGTGCCAGCAGCCCTGGGACTAGCGGCTCTAGCACAGATACGCAGTATTTT
CDR3 protein: CASSPGTSGSSTDTQYF

V gene: TRBV20-1
D gene: -
J gene: TRBJ1-5
clone size: many
CDR3 DNA: TGCAGTGCCCGCGAGACAGGGCCCCAGCATTTT
CDR3 protein: CSARETGPQHF

V gene: TRBV19
D gene: -
J gene: TRBJ1-4
clone size: many
CDR3 DNA: TGTGCCAGTAGTATAGTTGGCAGTCGCGCAACTAATGAAAAACTGTTTTTT
CDR3 protein: CASSIVGSRATNEKLFF

V gene: TRBV6-4
D gene: -
J gene: TRBJ1-2
clone size: many
CDR3 DNA: TGTGCCAGCAGAGTCGGACCTGGTGGCTATGGCTACACCTTC
CDR3 protein: CASRVGPGGYGYTF

V gene: TRBV5-1
D gene: -
J gene: TRBJ2-7
clone size: many
CDR3 DNA: TGCGCCAGCAGCCCCCGGACAGCCACATTCTACGAGCAGTACTTC
CDR3 protein: CASSPRTATFYEQYF

V gene: TRBV10-3
D gene: -
J gene: TRBJ1-4
clone size: many
CDR3 DNA: TGTGCCATCAGTGAGCCCTCCGGGGGCGGTAGCGAAAAACTGTTTTTT
CDR3 protein: CAISEPSGGGSEKLFF

V gene: TRBV20-1
D gene: -
J gene: TRBJ2-5
clone size: many
CDR3 DNA: TGCAGTGCTAGAGGGGTCAGGGAGGTGGAGACCCAGTACTTC
CDR3 protein: CSARGVREVETQYF

V gene: TRBV2
D gene: TRBD2
J gene: TRBJ2-3
clone size: -
CDR3 DNA: TGTGCCAGCAGGGACTTCACAAGCGGGGCCAACACAGATACGCAGTATTTT
CDR3 protein: CASRDFTSGANTDTQYF

V gene: TRBV6-2/TRBV6-3
D gene: -
J gene: TRBJ2-4
clone size: many
CDR3 DNA: TGTGCCAGCACCACGAGGGCAGCTGGCAAAAACATTCAGTACTTC
CDR3 protein: CASTTRAAGKNIQYF

V gene: TRBV12-3/TRBV12-4
D gene: -
J gene: TRBJ1-3
clone size: many
CDR3 DNA: TGTGCCAGCAGTTTAGGGGACATCTCTGGAAACACCATATATTTT
CDR3 protein: CASSLGDISGNTIYF

V gene: TRBV11-2
D gene: -
J gene: TRBJ2-3
clone size: -
CDR3 DNA: TGTGCCAGCAGCTTCCTCACAGATACGCAGTATTTT
CDR3 protein: CASSFLTDTQYF

V gene: TRBV4-3
D gene: TRBD2
J gene: TRBJ2-3
clone size: few
CDR3 DNA: TGCGCCAGCAGCCAAACGGGGGGTAACACAGATACGCAGTATTTT
CDR3 protein: CASSQTGGNTDTQYF

V gene: TRBV19
D gene: TRBD2
J gene: TRBJ2-5
clone size: many
CDR3 DNA: TGTGCCAGTAGTATAGGGCGGGAGCAAGAGACCCAGTACTTC
CDR3 protein: CASSIGREQETQYF

V gene: TRBV4-3
D gene: -
J gene: TRBJ2-5
clone size: few
CDR3 DNA: TGCGCCAGCAGCCAAGATCTGGGCGGGGCTCGGGGAGAGACCCAGTACTTC
CDR3 protein: CASSQDLGGARGETQYF

V gene: TRBV3-1
D gene: -
J gene: TRBJ1-1
clone size: many
CDR3 DNA: TGTGCCAGCAGCCGACATGGTGAGACTGAAGCTTTCTTT
CDR3 protein: CASSRHGETEAFF

V gene: TRBV10-3
D gene: -
J gene: TRBJ1-6
clone size: many
CDR3 DNA: TGTGCCATCAGTGGCGACAGCAATAATTCACCCCTCCACTTT
CDR3 protein: CAISGDSNNSPLHF

V gene: TRBV11-3
D gene: -
J gene: TRBJ1-3
clone size: many
CDR3 DNA: TGTGCCAGCAGCCCTGGACAGCCGGGAAACACCATATATTTT
CDR3 protein: CASSPGQPGNTIYF

V gene: TRBV6-1
D gene: -
J gene: TRBJ2-7
clone size: many
CDR3 DNA: TGTGCCAGCAGAGAGGGAGGGCAGTACTTC
CDR3 protein: CASREGGQYF

V gene: TRBV20-1
D gene: -
J gene: TRBJ2-1
clone size: many
CDR3 DNA: TGCAGTGTTCGGGAGAATTTAAATGAGCAGTTCTTC
CDR3 protein: CSVRENLNEQFF

V gene: TRBV9
D gene: TRBD1
J gene: TRBJ2-7
clone size: medium-sized
CDR3 DNA: TGTGCCAGCAGCGTATCCTGGGGACAGCTAGGCGAGCAGTACTTC
CDR3 protein: CASSVSWGQLGEQYF

V gene: TRBV5-6
D gene: -
J gene: TRBJ1-5
clone size: many
CDR3 DNA: TGTGCCAGCAGCTACGCTGGGGGAAACAATCAGCCCCAGCATTTT
CDR3 protein: CASSYAGGNNQPQHF